The next 3 T cell receptor beta chains were all read from a single sample in a study of blood T cell repertoires in COVID-19. This table comes from immunoSEQ multiplex PCR, and its TCRdb copy is limited to in-frame clones, with some not included. The sample contains approximately 240,000 clones, roughly 80% of which appear only once. Source material: peripheral blood. The origin of the receptors is an elderly woman with active or convalescent COVID-19.

The chain has TRBV2 and TRBJ1-1; D remains unclear. Per germline, CDR1 SNHLY and CDR2 FYNNEI. The CDR3 loop spans 12 amino acids. The CDR3 DNA sequence: TGTGCTCTAGCGGAGGGAGACAATGAAGCTTTCTTT. This sequence encodes CALAEGDNEAFF. Full variable domain (missing parts from reference TRBV2 and TRBJ1-1): EPEVTQTPSHQVTQMGQEVILRCVPISNHLYFYWYRQILGQKVEFLVSFYNNEISEKSEIFDDQFSVERPDGSNFTLKIRSTKLEDSAMYFCALAEGDNEAFFGQGTRLTVV.

Here the CDR3 reads CASSERQSSYNSPLHF. As DNA, the CDR3 is TGTGCCAGCAGCGAGAGACAGAGCTCCTATAATTCACCCCTCCACTTT. The chain uses TRBV7-2 and TRBJ1-6, with D possibly matching TRBD1 (5 bases). Trimming cost V 5 bases and J 0 bases, with 11 bases left between them. Germline-derived CDR1 and CDR2 are SGHTA and FQGNSA. This CDR3 contains 16 residues.

This clone was detected a few times. A junction boundary mismatches the germline segment, possibly from a read error. V usage is TRBV7-7 and J usage is TRBJ2-5; D is perhaps TRBD2 (6 bases). CDR1 is SSHAT, CDR2 FNYEAQ, per germline (reference sequence). The CDR3 length is 15 residues. The chain's CDR3 is CASSSGRRYQETQYF. Written as DNA, the CDR3 is TGTGCTAGCAGCTCTGGGAGGCGGTACCAAGAGACCCAGTACTTC.